This record looks at one T cell receptor beta chain sequence and its context. Antigen specificity is unknown. The source of the sample is a study of immune cell composition in non-small cell lung cancer. This CDR3 has 17 residues. V lost 0 bases and J lost 7; bases outside the gene matches: 10. Germline V gives CDR1 SGHAT, CDR2 FQNNGV. Libraries were prepared by immunoSEQ multiplex PCR; TCRdb keeps only in-frame clonotypes and omits some of them. The sample has 11,000 or so clones, roughly 60% seen once. General study findings and limits: Shared sequences between tumour-reactive and dominant in vivo clones were not proven.

This sequence joins TRBV11-2 and TRBJ2-5; 11 bases map to TRBD2. Sequenced input: lung tumor tissue. The receptor comes from a human donor with non-small cell lung cancer. CDR3 nucleotides: TGTGCCAGCAGCTTAGAAATGACTAGCGGGATCTCCGTGACCCAGTACTTC. It yields the protein CASSLEMTSGISVTQYF.